Each of the 23 T cell receptor beta chains below was sequenced from the same sample in a study of cytomegalovirus exposure and HLA in healthy donors (dated by TCRdb to 2017 to 2019). The library was prepared using the immunoSEQ multiplex PCR assay. A mixture of 60 forward primers for TCR Vbeta segments and 13 reverse primers for TCR Jbeta segments was used in the multiplex PCR. Not all clones reach the TCRdb copy of this immuneACCESS table, which keeps in-frame sequences only. Checked studies attribute under half of the gap to unresolved V genes and leave the rest unexplained. The sample table contains 200,000 to 250,000 clones; only one count was recorded for approximately 81% of them. The top ten hold 1.3% of the sample. The specimen was PBMCs. These receptors were collected from a human donor in good health.

V and J are TRBV28 and TRBJ1-5, with 9 positions matching TRBD1. J gave up 2 bases and V 6 bases, and 5 bases lay outside the gene matches. Germline V CDR1 and CDR2: MDHEN, SYDVKM. The CDR3 contains 15 residues. The CDR3 DNA sequence: TGTGCCAGCAGGGGACAGGGTGGGGGCAATCAGCCCCAGCATTTT. Amino acids: CASRGQGGGNQPQHF.

The gene calls are TRBV10-3 and TRBJ2-1; D may be TRBD2 (5 bases). The ends were cut back, 2 bases at V and 3 bases at J, with 11 bases in the middle. The CDR3 is 15 residues long. CDR1 is ENHRY and CDR2 is SYGVKD in the germline V gene. DNA of the CDR3: TGTGCCATCAGTGAGCCTGGGAGTAACTACAATGAGCAGTTCTTC. It specifies CAISEPGSNYNEQFF.

CDR3 DNA sequence: TGTGCCAGCAGTCCTTGGACATCCGACGTCAACGAGCAGTACTTC. Amino acid sequence: CASSPWTSDVNEQYF. The genes are TRBV27 and TRBJ2-7; D is perhaps TRBD1 (5 bases). Between the trimmed V and J ends, which lost 5 bases and 5 bases, there was a span of 19 bases. This CDR3 is 15 amino acids long. CDR1 MNHEY and CDR2 SMNVEV come from the germline V gene (reference sequence).

J is TRBJ1-1 and V is TRBV5-4; 8 bases agree with TRBD1. The CDR3 sequence is 15 residues long. CDR1 is SGHNT, CDR2 YYREEE, per germline (reference sequence). V trimming: 4 bases; J trimming: 4 bases; junction bases outside the gene matches: 9. The CDR3 is CASSPNPTGVTEAFF. DNA of the CDR3: TGTGCCAGCAGCCCCAATCCGACAGGGGTCACTGAAGCTTTCTTT.

This clone has just one count. This sequence joins TRBV29-1 and TRBJ2-5; 9 bases map to TRBD1. V lost 2 bases, J lost 2 bases, and 15 bases stayed unmatched. The germline gives CDR1 SQVTM, CDR2 ANQGSEA. The CDR3 contains 18 residues. CDR3 nucleotide sequence: TGCAGCGTTGAAAGACAGGGGGGTCGCTTACATCCACAAGAGACCCAGTACTTC. Translation gives CSVERQGGRLHPQETQYF.

DNA of the CDR3: TGCGCCAGCAGTGGACTAGCGGTGTCCTACAATGAGCAGTTCTTC. This codes for CASSGLAVSYNEQFF. V usage is TRBV10-2 and J usage is TRBJ2-1, with TRBD2 matching 9 bases. The CDR3 totals 15 residues. V shed 4 bases and J 1 base; nucleotides not matched to a gene: 2. Per the germline V gene, CDR1 is WSHSY and CDR2 is SAAADI.

The gene calls are TRBV5-4 and TRBJ2-7, with D possibly being TRBD2 (6 bases). CDR1 and CDR2 (germline): SGHNT, YYREEE (reference sequence). This CDR3 is built from 14 residues. Trimming shortened V by 4 bases and J by 3 bases, and 14 bases separated the two germline ends. CDR3 DNA: TGTGCCAGCAGCACGGGACTGGTCGACTACGAGCAGTACTTC. It is translated as CASSTGLVDYEQYF.

The table lists this clone with a few counts. The V gene is TRBV19, the J gene TRBJ2-3; 7 nucleotides align to TRBD2. Germline values: CDR1 LNHDA, CDR2 SQIVND (reference sequence). The CDR3 is made up of 15 amino acids. V dropped 3 bases and J dropped 5; count of bases not matched to a gene: 8. DNA of the CDR3: TGTGCCAGTAGTATTGCGGCGGGAGAAGGAGATACGCAGTATTTT. This sequence encodes CASSIAAGEGDTQYF.

The rearrangement joins TRBV5-4 to TRBJ1-1; 8 bases agree with TRBD1. The V segment lost 0 bases and the J segment 11 bases; nucleotides outside the gene matches: 9. Germline V gene sequence: CDR1 SGHNT, CDR2 YYREEE (reference sequence). This CDR3 has 14 amino acids. CDR3 in DNA: TGTGCCAGCAGCTTGGGGGACAGGCCGTTACAGGCTTTCTTT. Encoded protein: CASSLGDRPLQAFF. Full variable domain (outside the CDR3, taken from reference TRBV5-4 and TRBJ1-1): ETGVTQSPTHLIKTRGQQVTLRCSSQSGHNTVSWYQQALGQGPQFIFQYYREEENGRGNFPPRFSGLQFPNYSSELNVNALELDDSALYLCASSLGDRPLQAFFGQGTRLTVV.

This clone was observed once. The V call is TRBV7-2, the J call TRBJ1-2, with 8 bases fitting TRBD1. J lost 2 bases, V lost 7 bases, and 9 bases had no gene match. The CDR3 is made up of 15 amino acids. Germline V gives CDR1 SGHTA, CDR2 FQGNSA. Here the CDR3 reads CASTPGTGNNYGYTF. The CDR3 DNA follows: TGTGCCAGCACCCCCGGGACAGGAAACAACTATGGCTACACCTTC.

The chain uses TRBV6-5 and TRBJ2-7; unclear D gene. Germline V gene lookup returns CDR1 MNHEY and CDR2 SVGAGI. Trimming took off 4 bases at V and 7 bases at J, with 14 bases between the two ends. The CDR3 is 13 amino acids. The CDR3 loop reads CASSSTWAREQYF. The CDR3, as DNA: TGTGCCAGCAGTTCGACCTGGGCTCGGGAGCAGTACTTC.

The genes are TRBV19 and TRBJ2-1; weak D call: TRBD2 (6 bases). The CDR3 is 15 amino acids. Germline-derived CDR1 and CDR2 are LNHDA and SQIVND (reference sequence). Trimming stripped 5 bases from V and 4 bases from J, with 15 bases between. The CDR3, as DNA: TGTGCCAGTAGTTTCCCCGGACTAAGTTACAATGAGCAGTTCTTC. It yields the protein CASSFPGLSYNEQFF.

The gene calls are TRBV28 and TRBJ2-3, with D perhaps TRBD1 (6 bases). The CDR3 loop spans 14 amino acids. Trimming left V 5 bases short and J 1 base short, with 10 bases between. The germline V gene encodes CDR1 MDHEN and CDR2 SYDVKM. CDR3 amino acids: CASSQGPRTDTQYF. Written as DNA, the CDR3 is TGTGCCAGCAGTCAGGGGCCCCGCACAGATACGCAGTATTTT.

A remark on this clone: The same CDR3 is also encoded by other DNA sequences in this sample. The V gene is TRBV11-2, the J gene TRBJ2-1, with 8 nucleotides matching TRBD2. The CDR3 has 15 residues. V was clipped by 1 base and J by 3 bases; unmatched bases: 2. The germline V gene has CDR1 SGHAT and CDR2 FQNNGV. CDR3 amino acids: CASSLGLAGYNEQFF. CDR3 DNA sequence: TGTGCCAGCAGCTTAGGCCTAGCGGGCTACAATGAGCAGTTCTTC.

The sample holds a few counts of this clone. Other DNA sequences within the sample encode an identical CDR3. This rearrangement joins TRBV15 to TRBJ2-1, with D maybe TRBD1 (5 bases). The CDR3 extends over 14 amino acids. Between the trimmed V and J ends, which lost 0 bases and 3 bases, there was a span of 6 bases. Germline V gene sequence: CDR1 LNHNV, CDR2 YYDKDF (reference sequence). The CDR3 DNA reads TGTGCCACCAGCAGAGACAGGGACTACAATGAGCAGTTCTTC. Protein: CATSRDRDYNEQFF. The entire variable domain, with the rest obtained from reference TRBV15 and TRBJ2-1, is as follows: DAMVIQNPRYQVTQFGKPVTLSCSQTLNHNVMYWYQQKSSQAPKLLFHYYDKDFNNEADTPDNFQSRRPNTSFCFLDIRSPGLGDTAMYLCATSRDRDYNEQFFGPGTRLTVL.

The rearrangement links TRBV4-1 to TRBJ2-1, with 10 nucleotides matching TRBD2. J gave up 2 bases and V 1 base, and 8 bases lay outside the gene matches. CDR1 is MGHRA and CDR2 is YSYEKL in the germline V gene. This CDR3 spans 18 amino acids. The CDR3 here is CASSQASGSRGAYNEQFF. The CDR3, as DNA: TGCGCCAGCAGCCAAGCTAGCGGGAGTCGAGGGGCCTACAATGAGCAGTTCTTC.

The CDR3 reads CASSYSPGSSGNTIYF. The CDR3 DNA reads as TGTGCCAGCAGTTATTCCCCGGGTTCTTCTGGAAACACCATATATTTT. The chain carries TRBV6-6 and TRBJ1-3, with D unresolved. Between the trimmed V and J ends, which lost 3 bases and 1 base, there was a span of 13 bases. This CDR3 contains 16 residues. Germline lookup yields CDR1 MNHNY and CDR2 SVGAGI (reference sequence).

The chain employs TRBV5-1 and TRBJ2-3; 13 bases map to TRBD2. Germline V lookup: CDR1 SGHRS, CDR2 YFSETQ. Trimming at V came to 3 bases and at J to 4 bases, leaving 5 bases not matched to a gene. The CDR3 spans 16 residues. CDR3 sequence reads: CASSSGTSGDSDTQYF. In nucleotides, the CDR3 is TGCGCCAGCAGCTCGGGGACTAGCGGGGATTCAGATACGCAGTATTTT.

This clone showed up just a few times. The chain employs TRBV7-3 and TRBJ2-2; D ambiguous. Between the trimmed V and J ends, which lost 5 bases and 7 bases, there was a span of 11 bases. Germline-derived CDR1 and CDR2 are SGHTA and FQGTGA. This CDR3 spans 13 amino acids. The CDR3 DNA follows: TGTGCCAGCAGCCCTCTAGTGGGCGGGGAGCTGTTTTTT. This translates into CASSPLVGGELFF.

This clone appeared a single time. The CDR3 DNA reads as TGCGCCAGCAGCTTGACAACTAGCGGAGACAATGAGCAGTTCTTC. Its translation: CASSLTTSGDNEQFF. The V and J genes are TRBV5-1 and TRBJ2-1, with 8 nucleotides matching TRBD2. This CDR3 spans 15 amino acids. The V gene end was trimmed by 1 base and the J gene end by 5 bases; junction bases not matched to a gene: 5. Germline CDR1 reads SGHRS; CDR2 reads YFSETQ.

V usage is TRBV6-6 and J usage is TRBJ2-7, with TRBD2 identical over 11 bases. This CDR3 region has 15 residues. J was trimmed by 3 bases and V by 4 bases; bases with no gene match: 5. CDR1 is MNHNY and CDR2 is SVGAGI in the germline V gene (reference sequence). This CDR3 reads CASSSLGLADYEQYF. The DNA for the CDR3 is TGTGCCAGCAGTTCCCTGGGACTAGCGGACTACGAGCAGTACTTC.

This clone was seen only a few times. This chain connects TRBV27 to TRBJ2-7, with 8 bases matching TRBD1. Trimming removed 7 bases from V and 12 bases from J; junction bases left unmatched: 14. The CDR3 covers 13 residues. The germline CDR1 and CDR2 sequences are MNHEY and SMNVEV (reference sequence). This CDR3 reads CASTEMGQVEWYF. The CDR3 DNA reads as TGTGCCAGCACCGAAATGGGACAGGTCGAGTGGTACTTC.

Written as DNA, the CDR3 is TGTGCCAGCAGCTTGCAGGGTGCTGGAAACACCATATATTTT. It specifies CASSLQGAGNTIYF. J is TRBJ1-3 and V is TRBV5-4; D perhaps matches TRBD1 (5 bases). V was shortened by 1 base and J by 2 bases, with 7 bases between the two germline ends. Germline V lookup: CDR1 SGHNT, CDR2 YYREEE (reference sequence). CDR3 size: 14 residues.